The source of this T cell receptor (beta chain) is a study of cytomegalovirus exposure and HLA in healthy donors. PCR was performed using 60 Vbeta and 13 Jbeta primers. TCRdb keeps only in-frame clones here, not all; method: immunoSEQ multiplex PCR. The sample shows around 100,000 clones, roughly 69% of them seen only once. With V trimmed by 7 bases and J by 7 bases, 13 bases remained unmatched. Germline-derived CDR1 and CDR2 are SGHNT and YYREEE (reference sequence). The CDR3 covers 15 residues. Donors counted as nominally healthy when sampled, yet unrecorded immune exposures were likely. A single count supports this clone. The antigen remains unidentified. Study results and caveats: Generally TCR sequences proved uncommon, though certain public TCRs appeared in numerous donors. The study had only CMV serostatus as immune exposure information.

The TCR sequence derives from a man aged 50 to 59 in good health and CMV-seropositive. The rearrangement uses TRBV5-4 and TRBJ2-7, with TRBD2 matching over 11 bases. Source material: PBMCs. The CDR3 bases are TGTGCCAGCTCTACCAATAGCGGGGGGGCCTGGGAGCAGTACTTC. This codes for CASSTNSGGAWEQYF.